These 12 T cell receptor beta chains originate from one sample sequenced in a study of blood T cell repertoires in COVID-19. Profiled with immunoSEQ multiplex PCR; TCRdb holds only in-frame clones, not every one. The sample carries about 250,000 clones, 82% recorded once. Sequenced material: peripheral blood. The receptors derive from a woman of 80 years or more with active or convalescent COVID-19.

The V gene is TRBV28, the J gene TRBJ1-6; TRBD1 matches at 8 bases. The junction had 0 bases not matched to a gene; V was cut back by 4 bases and J by 10 bases. This CDR3 spans 12 amino acids. Germline assignment: CDR1 MDHEN and CDR2 SYDVKM. CDR3 DNA sequence: TGTGCCAGCAGTTCAGGGGGCTCACCCCTCCACTTT. Its protein product is CASSSGGSPLHF.

The J gene is TRBJ2-1, the V gene TRBV3-1 (or the pseudogene TRBV3-2), with a possible D match to TRBD2 (6 bases). CDR3 length equals 15 residues. V was trimmed by 1 base and J by 2 bases, leaving 9 bases between them. The germline V gene has CDR1 LGHDT and CDR2 YNNKEL (reference sequence). The CDR3 DNA reads as TGTGCCAGCAGCCAAGGATGGGAGGCCTACAATGAGCAGTTCTTC. Residues: CASSQGWEAYNEQFF.

V is TRBV27 and J is TRBJ2-1; D perhaps matches TRBD1 (7 bases). The CDR3 runs 18 residues. V lost 7 bases, J lost 6 bases, and 28 bases lay in between. From germline, CDR1 is MNHEY and CDR2 SMNVEV (reference sequence). CDR3: CASTRQGGDFLGSNEQFF. The CDR3 DNA follows: TGTGCCAGCACCCGACAGGGCGGGGATTTTTTGGGATCCAATGAGCAGTTCTTC.

V gene TRBV7-8 combines with J gene TRBJ2-2; 7 bases agree with TRBD1. V was pared by 3 bases and J by 0 bases, with 7 bases of the junction left unmatched. The germline V gene encodes CDR1 SGHVS and CDR2 FQNEAQ. The CDR3 is made up of 17 amino acids. Here the CDR3 reads CASSLYRGQANTGELFF. CDR3 in DNA: TGTGCCAGCAGCTTGTACAGGGGCCAAGCGAACACCGGGGAGCTGTTTTTT. Filled out from reference TRBV7-8 and TRBJ2-2, the complete variable domain reads GAGVSQSPRYKVAKRGQDVALRCDPISGHVSLFWYQQALGQGPEFLTYFQNEAQLDKSGLPSDRFFAERPEGSVSTLKIQRTQQEDSAVYLCASSLYRGQANTGELFFGEGSRLTVL.

J is TRBJ2-7 and V is TRBV5-5, with 11 bases that match TRBD2. Germline lookup yields CDR1 SGHKS and CDR2 YYEKEE (reference sequence). The CDR3 is made up of 15 amino acids. V trimming: 4 bases; J trimming: 0 bases; junction bases outside the gene matches: 3. The CDR3 nucleotides are TGTGCCAGCAGCCCTAGCGGGGGGTTCTCCTACGAGCAGTACTTC. Its translation: CASSPSGGFSYEQYF.

This rearrangement joins TRBV6-1 to TRBJ2-6; D call uncertain. Germline CDR1 is MNHNS and CDR2 is SASEGT. The CDR3 length is 16 residues. V lost 1 base and J 0 bases, leaving 7 bases between the germline ends. The CDR3 region is CASSEVVSSGANVLTF. The CDR3 nucleotides read TGTGCCAGCAGTGAAGTAGTGTCCTCTGGGGCCAACGTCCTGACTTTC.

With respect to this clone: Other DNA sequences in this sample translate to the same CDR3. The rearrangement joins TRBV19 to TRBJ1-2, with D possibly TRBD1 on 5 matching bases. Trimming removed 4 bases from V and 4 bases from J, with 7 bases in between. The germline V gene has CDR1 LNHDA and CDR2 SQIVND (reference sequence). The CDR3 totals 12 residues. For the CDR3, the DNA is TGTGCCAGTAGTAGAACAGGCTATGGCTACACCTTC. Translating it yields CASSRTGYGYTF.

The sample holds one count of this clone. V usage is TRBV4-2 and J usage is TRBJ1-2; D unclear. Germline V gene lookup returns CDR1 LGHNA and CDR2 YNFKEQ. The CDR3 contains 15 residues. The ends were cut back, 0 bases at V and 3 bases at J, with 11 bases in the middle. This CDR3 reads CASSQEVLEDYGYTF. CDR3 sequence (DNA): TGTGCCAGCAGCCAAGAAGTCCTAGAGGACTATGGCTACACCTTC.

The chain links TRBV5-8 to TRBJ2-1; no clear D gene. Per germline, CDR1 SGHTS and CDR2 YDEGEE. The CDR3 length is 13 residues. Trimming pared 5 bases from V and 2 bases from J, leaving 8 bases between. The CDR3 DNA follows: TGTGCCAGCAGTCGGCGGACCTACAATGAGCAGTTCTTC. This sequence encodes CASSRRTYNEQFF.

The genes are TRBV11-1 and TRBJ1-1; possible D gene TRBD1, 5 bases. This CDR3 is 14 amino acids long. Germline V gene data show CDR1 as SGHAT and CDR2 as FQDESV (reference sequence). Trimming left V 0 bases short and J 2 bases short, with 7 bases between. CDR3 DNA sequence: TGTGCCAGCAGCTTAGCGGGGGGAAACACTGAAGCTTTCTTT. Its translation is CASSLAGGNTEAFF. Filled out from reference TRBV11-1 and TRBJ1-1, the complete variable domain reads EAEVAQSPRYKITEKSQAVAFWCDPISGHATLYWYRQILGQGPELLVQFQDESVVDDSQLPKDRFSAERLKGVDSTLKIQPAELGDSAMYLCASSLAGGNTEAFFGQGTRLTVV.

The chain employs TRBV4-2 and TRBJ2-5; TRBD2 matches 12 bases. V was pared by 2 bases and J by 2 bases, with 6 bases of the junction left unmatched. The germline CDR1 and CDR2 sequences are LGHNA and YNFKEQ. The CDR3 has 17 amino acids. As DNA, the CDR3 is TGTGCCAGCAGCCAATCCCGGACTAGCGGGGCACAAGAGACCCAGTACTTC. It specifies CASSQSRTSGAQETQYF.

CDR3 nucleotides: TGTGCCAGCAGTGGGGGGGCGGTATATGGCTACACCTTC. It specifies CASSGGAVYGYTF. This sequence joins TRBV28 and TRBJ1-2; TRBD1 might be the D (6 bases). Germline CDR1 MDHEN, CDR2 SYDVKM. V lost 5 bases and J lost 5, with 12 bases in between. The CDR3 loop spans 13 amino acids.